This T cell receptor beta chain was documented in a study of T-cell memory formation after mild COVID-19. General observations from the study: Clones that contracted from day 15 to 85 had balanced CD4/CD8; later expanders were CD4+ biased. Researchers report contracting CD4+ clones mostly in CM and EM, with CD8+ clones in EMRA.

This clonotype has just a few counts. Its antigen is still unknown. Researchers used 5'RACE with constant-segment primers to make TCR alpha and TCR beta cDNA libraries that carry sample barcodes and UMIs. TCRdb re-called the 5' RACE reads with MiXCR, one entry per CDR3 protein. The sample shows about 340,000 distinct CDR3 sequences, approximately 16% of them seen only once. CDR3 length: 17 residues. J gave up 4 bases and V 6 bases, and 14 bases lay outside the gene matches. Germline V gene lookup returns CDR1 SGHTA and CDR2 FQGNSA. The sequencing input was PBMCs or a T cell subset sorted from them (not recorded which). The source is a man aged 18 to 30 who had mild COVID-19 (a few samples of this study predate the infection). Cell type and time point are not known. The V gene is TRBV7-2, the J gene TRBJ1-5; 8 bases match TRBD1. CDR3 protein: CASRLTSGGLLNQPQHF. CDR3 in DNA: TGTGCCAGCAGACTGACCTCAGGGGGCTTGTTAAATCAGCCCCAGCATTTT.